This T cell receptor (beta chain) was observed in a study of post-analysis software for immune sequencing data. The CDR3 loop spans 12 amino acids. Trimming shortened V by 7 bases and J by 15 bases, and 19 bases separated the two germline ends. With respect to this clonotype: The antigen is not known.

Presence of unique molecular identifiers characterized the TCR beta cDNA libraries. Via MiXCR, TCRdb re-called the PCR reads, giving one row per CDR3 protein. The data contain roughly 570,000 distinct CDR3 sequences, around a third of them singletons. Findings of the study overall: Relative to controls, patients had 5 or 6 TRBV segments at higher frequency, with TRBV5-6, TRBV5-1 and TRBV20-1 among these. Samples sharing a preparation batch grouped tightly together when assessed by F measure.

Input material: blood. The clonotype was recovered from a girl younger than 18 with multiple sclerosis. This chain links TRBV12-3 or TRBV12-4 with TRBJ2-1, with D possibly being TRBD1 (6 bases). The CDR3 region has the DNA TGTGCCAGCAATCCCGGGCAGGGGCTTCGGTTCTTC. It codes for CASNPGQGLRFF.